The next 25 T cell receptor beta chains were all read from a single sample in a study of blood T cell repertoires in COVID-19. TCRdb keeps only in-frame clones here, not all; method: immunoSEQ multiplex PCR. Among a few hundred thousand clones listed, 88% were seen once. Sequenced material: peripheral blood. The receptor set was obtained from a man aged 18 to 30 with active or convalescent COVID-19.

The J gene is TRBJ1-6, the V gene TRBV21-1; the table assigns TRBD1, which was not confirmed against the DNA. TRBV21-1 is reported as a pseudogene. This CDR3 has 18 amino acids. The CDR3 loop reads CASSKVRTSSSYNSPLHF. The DNA of the CDR3 is TGTGCCAGCAGCAAAGTCAGGACATCTAGCTCCTATAATTCACCCCTCCACTTT.

V gene TRBV4-3 combines with J gene TRBJ2-1; 10 positions match TRBD1. Germline CDR1 is LGHNA and CDR2 is YSLEER. CDR3 length: 18 amino acids. J gave up 3 bases and V 0 bases, and 8 bases lay outside the gene matches. CDR3 DNA sequence: TGCGCCAGCAGCCAAGAGGAGTTCGGGACAGGGGTCTACAATGAGCAGTTCTTC. It encodes CASSQEEFGTGVYNEQFF.

This clone was recorded once. The chain is built from TRBV11-2 and TRBJ1-5, with D tentatively TRBD1 (5 bases). Trimming removed 5 bases from V and 0 bases from J, with 5 bases in between. The CDR3 totals 13 residues. Per the germline V gene, CDR1 is SGHAT and CDR2 is FQNNGV. The CDR3 protein is CASSQGSNQPQHF. In DNA, the CDR3 is TGTGCCAGCAGCCAGGGTAGCAATCAGCCCCAGCATTTT.

The chain uses TRBV6-1 and TRBJ1-2, with 8 bases matching TRBD1. Germline CDR1 reads MNHNS; CDR2 reads SASEGT. The CDR3 runs 17 residues. J lost 3 bases, V lost 4 bases, and 13 bases had no gene match. CDR3 in DNA: TGTGCCAGCAGTGTACTGACTCCAGGGGGCAGCCACTATGGCTACACCTTC. Encoded protein: CASSVLTPGGSHYGYTF.

The chain links TRBV19 to TRBJ2-3, with 9 nucleotides matching TRBD1. The junction had 7 bases not matched to a gene; V was cut back by 9 bases and J by 6 bases. Germline V gene lookup returns CDR1 LNHDA and CDR2 SQIVND (reference sequence). CDR3 size: 13 residues. The CDR3 spells CASKDRGIDTQYF. Here the CDR3 DNA reads TGTGCCAGCAAGGACAGGGGTATCGATACGCAGTATTTT.

This rearrangement joins TRBV19 to TRBJ2-5; no definite D call. The V gene's germline CDR1 is LNHDA and CDR2 SQIVND (reference sequence). The CDR3 has 14 residues. V lost 2 bases and J 1 base, leaving 8 bases between the germline ends. CDR3 sequence: CASSIQSFQETQYF. In DNA, the CDR3 is TGTGCCAGTAGTATACAGTCCTTCCAAGAGACCCAGTACTTC.

This clone was recorded only once. The chain employs TRBV10-3 and TRBJ2-3, with 7 bases aligning to TRBD2. Per the germline V gene, CDR1 is ENHRY and CDR2 is SYGVKD. The CDR3 covers 14 residues. V dropped 2 bases and J dropped 2; count of bases not matched to a gene: 1. The CDR3 spells CAISESGDTDTQYF. Here the CDR3 DNA reads TGTGCCATCAGTGAGAGCGGGGACACAGATACGCAGTATTTT.

This chain links TRBV12-5 with TRBJ2-1; 9 bases fit TRBD2. The length of the CDR3 is 15 residues. Per the germline V gene, CDR1 is LGHNT and CDR2 is FRNRAP. J was trimmed by 6 bases and V by 6 bases; bases with no gene match: 9. Written as DNA, the CDR3 is TGTGCTAGTGGCCTCGGGACTAGCTGGCCCAATGAGCAGTTCTTC. Its protein is CASGLGTSWPNEQFF.

Of note for this clone: Additional DNA sequences in this sample encode the identical CDR3. The chain carries TRBV6-5 and TRBJ2-5; 12 bases align to TRBD2. This CDR3 has 15 amino acids. V shed 0 bases, J shed 5 bases, and the junction held 1 base outside the gene matches. Germline V gives CDR1 MNHEY, CDR2 SVGAGI. CDR3 nucleotide sequence: TGTGCCAGCAGTTACTCCGGACTAGCGGGGGAGACCCAGTACTTC. Its protein is CASSYSGLAGETQYF.

This clone has just a few counts. The V call is TRBV7-3, the J call TRBJ2-1; maybe TRBD2 (6 bases). The CDR3 totals 16 residues. Germline V gene data show CDR1 as SGHTA and CDR2 as FQGTGA. V was trimmed by 4 bases and J by 10 bases, leaving 23 bases between them. The CDR3 reads CASSSQPGLRTGEQFF. In DNA form, the CDR3 reads TGTGCCAGCAGCTCGCAGCCGGGACTCAGAACGGGCGAGCAGTTCTTC. Full variable domain (remainder filled in from reference TRBV7-3 and TRBJ2-1): GAGVSQTPSNKVTEKGKYVELRCDPISGHTALYWYRQSLGQGPEFLIYFQGTGAADDSGLPNDRFFAVRPEGSVSTLKIQRTERGDSAVYLCASSSQPGLRTGEQFFGPGTRLTVL.

The chain links TRBV9 to TRBJ1-2; D possibly corresponds to TRBD1 (5 bases). The V gene's germline CDR1 is SGDLS and CDR2 YYNGEE. V gave up 0 bases and J gave up 0 bases, with 9 bases separating them. There are 15 residues in the CDR3. Here the CDR3 reads CASSVGREANYGYTF. CDR3 sequence (DNA): TGTGCCAGCAGCGTAGGCAGGGAAGCTAACTATGGCTACACCTTC.

The gene calls are TRBV7-9 and TRBJ2-2; D possibly corresponds to TRBD1 (7 bases). Germline CDR1 reads SEHNR; CDR2 reads FQNEAQ (reference sequence). V gave up 6 bases and J gave up 4 bases, with 12 bases separating them. The CDR3 loop spans 14 amino acids. The CDR3 DNA sequence: TGTGCCAGCAGACACAGGGGAGGCACCGGGGAGCTGTTTTTT. Amino acids: CASRHRGGTGELFF.

For the CDR3, the DNA is TGCGCCAGCGTCGAGGGCCGGGGGACCACTGAAGCTTTCTTT. Translation gives CASVEGRGTTEAFF. The chain carries TRBV10-2 and TRBJ1-1, with D possibly matching TRBD1 (5 bases). This CDR3 comprises 14 residues. Trimming left V 8 bases short and J 4 bases short, with 17 bases between. The germline V gene has CDR1 WSHSY and CDR2 SAAADI.

The V and J genes are TRBV11-2 and TRBJ1-3; no clear D. The CDR3 loop spans 17 amino acids. Germline CDR1 and CDR2: SGHAT and FQNNGV. V lost 4 bases, J lost 2 bases, and 18 bases lay in between. Written as DNA, the CDR3 is TGTGCCAGCAGCTACACCCCGAGGAGGCCAGCTGGAAACACCATATATTTT. It specifies CASSYTPRRPAGNTIYF. The full variable domain, in which reference TRBV11-2 and TRBJ1-3 provide the parts outside the CDR3, is EAGVAQSPRYKIIEKRQSVAFWCNPISGHATLYWYQQILGQGPKLLIQFQNNGVVDDSQLPKDRFSAERLKGVDSTLKIQPAKLEDSAVYLCASSYTPRRPAGNTIYFGEGSWLTVV.

In nucleotides, the CDR3 is TGTGCCACCAGCAGAGAGAGGGCGAACCAAGAGACCCAGTACTTC. Protein sequence: CATSRERANQETQYF. The chain employs TRBV15 and TRBJ2-5, with D maybe TRBD2 (5 bases). The V end lost 0 bases, the J end lost 0 bases, and 8 bases lay between the germline ends. The CDR3 sequence is 15 residues long. Looked up from germline, CDR1 is LNHNV and CDR2 is YYDKDF (reference sequence).

The sample holds one count of this clone. The chain combines TRBV4-1 with TRBJ2-5, with 7 positions matching TRBD2. The V segment lost 6 bases and the J segment 2 bases; nucleotides outside the gene matches: 12. This CDR3 spans 16 amino acids. The germline V gene encodes CDR1 MGHRA and CDR2 YSYEKL. In DNA form, the CDR3 reads TGCGCCAGCAGACCTACGGGACTAAGAATACAAGAGACCCAGTACTTC. It is translated as CASRPTGLRIQETQYF.

This clone has a handful of counts. V and J are TRBV13 and TRBJ1-4; 7 bases align to TRBD1. Germline values: CDR1 PRHDT, CDR2 FYEKMQ (reference sequence). This CDR3 is 14 amino acids long. With 3 bases clipped from V and 7 bases from J, the junction kept 5 bases outside the gene matches. The CDR3 DNA reads TGTGCCAGCAGCTTTGGACAGGAAGGTGAAAAACTGTTTTTT. It encodes CASSFGQEGEKLFF.

The chain combines TRBV18 with TRBJ2-1, with 13 nucleotides matching TRBD2. Trimming removed 4 bases from V and 0 bases from J; junction bases left unmatched: 12. CDR1 and CDR2 (germline): KGHSH, LQKENI. The CDR3 consists of 20 residues. CDR3 loop: CASSLASTSGGPDSYNEQFF. For the CDR3, the DNA is TGTGCCAGCTCACTAGCTTCGACTAGCGGGGGGCCCGACTCCTACAATGAGCAGTTCTTC.

The chain employs TRBV2 and TRBJ1-6; D perhaps matches TRBD1 (5 bases). The germline V gene encodes CDR1 SNHLY and CDR2 FYNNEI. V was pared by 6 bases and J by 14 bases, with 17 bases between. The CDR3 covers 13 residues. The CDR3: CASRRDWNVALHF. DNA of the CDR3: TGTGCCAGCAGGAGGGACTGGAATGTGGCCCTCCACTTT. The variable domain in full, with the rest retrieved from reference TRBV2 and TRBJ1-6, is EPEVTQTPSHQVTQMGQEVILRCVPISNHLYFYWYRQILGQKVEFLVSFYNNEISEKSEIFDDQFSVERPDGSNFTLKIRSTKLEDSAMYFCASRRDWNVALHFGNGTRLTVT.

This rearrangement joins TRBV5-1 to TRBJ1-2; the match to TRBD1 covers 9 bases. Germline lookup yields CDR1 SGHRS and CDR2 YFSETQ. The V gene end was trimmed by 4 bases and the J gene end by 8 bases; junction bases not matched to a gene: 9. CDR3 length: 14 residues. Here the CDR3 reads CASSRDREGLGYTF. DNA of the CDR3: TGCGCCAGCAGCAGGGACAGGGAAGGACTAGGCTACACCTTC.

The chain links TRBV19 to TRBJ1-6, with TRBD1 as a possible D gene (6 bases). Germline V gene sequence: CDR1 LNHDA, CDR2 SQIVND (reference sequence). V was shortened by 0 bases and J by 0 bases, with 12 bases between the two germline ends. This CDR3 has 18 residues. CDR3 protein: CASSIDHTGSSYNSPLHF. In DNA form, the CDR3 reads TGTGCCAGTAGTATAGACCATACAGGGAGCTCCTATAATTCACCCCTCCACTTT.

This clone was recorded once. The chain employs TRBV27 and TRBJ2-2; tentatively, D is TRBD2 (6 bases). CDR3 size: 14 residues. Germline V gene data show CDR1 as MNHEY and CDR2 as SMNVEV (reference sequence). V was cut by 7 bases and J by 6 bases, with 15 bases left in between. The DNA for the CDR3 is TGTGCCAGCACCCATGGGGGGTCCCCCGGGGAGCTGTTTTTT. Translating gives CASTHGGSPGELFF.

Many counts were recorded for this clone. The chain joins TRBV6-4 to TRBJ2-7, with TRBD1 matching over 10 bases. Germline V gene lookup returns CDR1 MRHNA and CDR2 SNTAGT. Germline trimming cut 2 bases from V and 2 bases from J; bases unmatched to any gene: 0. The CDR3 has 14 amino acids. CDR3 coding DNA: TGTGCCAGCAGTGACGGACAGGGGGCCTACGAGCAGTACTTC. Translating gives CASSDGQGAYEQYF.

There are a few counts of this clone. V is TRBV5-6 and J is TRBJ1-5; the match to TRBD1 covers 7 bases. This CDR3 spans 16 amino acids. Unmatched junction bases numbered 12, after V lost 6 bases and J lost 3 bases. Per germline, CDR1 SGHDT and CDR2 YYEEEE. This CDR3 reads CASTHFTGANNQPQHF. In DNA, the CDR3 is TGTGCCAGCACCCACTTCACAGGGGCCAACAATCAGCCCCAGCATTTT.

The rearrangement links TRBV7-2 to TRBJ2-2; a possible D gene is TRBD2 (6 bases). The CDR3 is 16 amino acids. V lost 7 bases to trimming and J lost 5 bases, with 20 bases between them. Germline values: CDR1 SGHTA, CDR2 FQGNSA. The CDR3 coding sequence is TGTGCCAGCACCTCAGGGTGGACCCGGGGGACCGGGGAGCTGTTTTTT. As protein: CASTSGWTRGTGELFF. Full variable domain (rest looked up from reference TRBV7-2 and TRBJ2-2): GAGVSQSPSNKVTEKGKDVELRCDPISGHTALYWYRQSLGQGLEFLIYFQGNSAPDKSGLPSDRFSAERTGGSVSTLTIQRTQQEDSAVYLCASTSGWTRGTGELFFGEGSRLTVL.